This TCR beta chain was identified during a study of OX40 agonist ivuxolimab in advanced cancers. The ends were cut back, 4 bases at V and 3 bases at J, with 12 bases in the middle. The CDR3 sequence is 15 residues long. CDR1 MNHNY and CDR2 SVGAGI come from the germline V gene (reference sequence). Some clones are missing from TCRdb's copy, which holds only in-frame ones; the method was immunoSEQ multiplex PCR. The sample records fewer than 15,000 clones, around nine tenths being singletons. The specimen comprised CD4+ or CD8+ T cells sorted from blood, sampled in a trial of the OX40 agonist ivuxolimab. This receptor was taken from an adult with an advanced solid tumor such as melanoma, head and neck, liver or kidney cancer. The rearrangement uses TRBV6-6 and TRBJ2-2; D is perhaps TRBD1 or TRBD2 (5 bases each). This CDR3 reads CASSFREWDTGELFF. The DNA of the CDR3 is TGTGCCAGCAGTTTCAGGGAGTGGGACACCGGGGAGCTGTTTTTT.